A single TCR beta chain is shown here with its context. As yet, its antigen is unknown. Only in-frame clones appear in the TCRdb table, and some are missing; sequencing was by immunoSEQ multiplex PCR. The table has about 46,000 clones, roughly 89% seen once; the top ten hold 1% to 1.3%. Whether given at about 4 or about 12 weeks, second doses were pooled. This record belongs to a study of T cell responses to AZD1222 COVID-19 vaccine. Whole-study findings and limits: It should be noted that donors were predominantly white British and more often female, and clonal diversity was possibly underestimated. Spike regions recognized by vaccine-associated CD4 TCRs spanned the protein, led by 160-218 and 743-854.

In germline, CDR1 is MGHRA, CDR2 YSYEKL. This CDR3 has 15 residues. V lost 1 base and J 7 bases, leaving 13 bases between the germline ends. This TCR was recovered from an adult who received the AZD1222 COVID-19 vaccine. The rearrangement links TRBV4-1 to TRBJ1-4, with D hard to call. The specimen was peripheral blood, collected 28 days after the second AZD1222 dose. The CDR3 DNA follows: TGCGCCAGCAGCCAAGCGGGTCCCTACACTGAAAAACTGTTTTTT. Translation gives CASSQAGPYTEKLFF.